A single sample is the source of the 7 T cell receptor beta chains below, sequenced in a study of blood T cell repertoires in COVID-19. Only in-frame clones appear in the TCRdb table, and some are missing; sequencing was by immunoSEQ multiplex PCR. The sample has 130,000 to 150,000 clones; over 75% are singletons. Sequencing was performed on peripheral blood. These receptors all come from a woman in her fifties or sixties with active COVID-19.

The chain carries TRBV2 and TRBJ2-7; 8 bases line up with TRBD2. CDR3 length equals 15 residues. From germline, CDR1 is SNHLY and CDR2 FYNNEI. Trimming cost V 7 bases and J 1 base; bases outside gene matches: 9. For the CDR3, the DNA is TGTGCCAGCACTCCGGGACTAGGGAGGTCCTACGAGCAGTACTTC. Its translation: CASTPGLGRSYEQYF.

The chain combines TRBV2 with TRBJ1-1, with D perhaps TRBD1 (6 bases). Germline V lookup: CDR1 SNHLY, CDR2 FYNNEI. CDR3 length: 14 amino acids. The V and J ends lost 3 bases and 2 bases respectively, with 10 bases between them. CDR3: CASSDWGGNTEAFF. The CDR3 DNA follows: TGTGCCAGCAGTGACTGGGGGGGCAACACTGAAGCTTTCTTT.

The chain links TRBV7-3 to TRBJ2-1, with TRBD2 matching over 8 bases. The V gene's germline CDR1 is SGHTA and CDR2 FQGTGA. J gave up 0 bases and V 5 bases, and 18 bases lay outside the gene matches. The CDR3 contains 20 residues. DNA of the CDR3: TGTGCCAGCAGCCCGAGCGGGCCTGGGCGCGGGAGGTTCTCCTACAATGAGCAGTTCTTC. The encoded protein is CASSPSGPGRGRFSYNEQFF.

The V and J genes are TRBV27 and TRBJ2-7; 10 nucleotides agree with TRBD1. Germline V gene data show CDR1 as MNHEY and CDR2 as SMNVEV (reference sequence). CDR3 size: 16 residues. V dropped 4 bases and J dropped 2; count of bases not matched to a gene: 8. CDR3 region: CASSSAGGTGAYEQYF. CDR3 DNA: TGTGCCAGCAGTTCCGCCGGGGGGACAGGGGCCTACGAGCAGTACTTC.

The rearrangement uses TRBV10-2 and TRBJ1-5; unclear D gene. From germline, CDR1 is WSHSY and CDR2 SAAADI. This CDR3 spans 12 amino acids. Trimming removed 6 bases at V and 6 bases at J, with 9 bases between. CDR3 loop: CASSGSGQPQHF. The DNA of the CDR3 is TGCGCCAGCAGCGGTTCGGGTCAGCCCCAGCATTTT.

V is TRBV5-6 and J is TRBJ2-2; TRBD2 matches at 7 bases. Germline CDR1 SGHDT, CDR2 YYEEEE. V dropped 6 bases and J dropped 7; count of bases not matched to a gene: 6. This CDR3 is 13 amino acids long. The CDR3 is CASTAGAVGELFF. CDR3 bases: TGTGCCAGCACTGCGGGAGCGGTCGGGGAGCTGTTTTTT. The full variable domain, rest sourced from reference TRBV5-6 and TRBJ2-2, is DAGVTQSPTHLIKTRGQQVTLRCSPKSGHDTVSWYQQALGQGPQFIFQYYEEEERQRGNFPDRFSGHQFPNYSSELNVNALLLGDSALYLCASTAGAVGELFFGEGSRLTVL.

This chain joins TRBV25-1 and TRBJ1-2; 7 bases map to TRBD1. This CDR3 is built from 15 residues. CDR1 is MGHDK, CDR2 SYGVNS, per germline. V gave up 3 bases and J gave up 3 bases; unmatched junction bases: 7. CDR3 protein: CASSDPQGSDYGYTF. CDR3 DNA sequence: TGTGCCAGCAGTGACCCACAGGGGTCCGACTATGGCTACACCTTC.